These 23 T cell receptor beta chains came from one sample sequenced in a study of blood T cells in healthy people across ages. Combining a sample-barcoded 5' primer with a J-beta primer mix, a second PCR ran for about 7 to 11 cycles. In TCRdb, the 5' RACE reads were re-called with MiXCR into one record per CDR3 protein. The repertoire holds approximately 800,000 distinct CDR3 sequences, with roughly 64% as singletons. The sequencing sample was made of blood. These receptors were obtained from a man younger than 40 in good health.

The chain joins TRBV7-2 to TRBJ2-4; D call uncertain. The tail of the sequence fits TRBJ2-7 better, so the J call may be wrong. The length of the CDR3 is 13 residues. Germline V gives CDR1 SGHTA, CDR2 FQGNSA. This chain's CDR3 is CASSLVPNYEQYF. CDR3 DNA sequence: TGTGCCAGCAGCTTAGTTCCGAATTACGAGCAGTACTTC.

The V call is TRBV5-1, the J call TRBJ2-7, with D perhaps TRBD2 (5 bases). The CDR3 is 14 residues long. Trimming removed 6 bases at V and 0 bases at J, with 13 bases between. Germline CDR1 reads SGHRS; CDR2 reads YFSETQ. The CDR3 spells CASTFSGSSYEQYF. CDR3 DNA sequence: TGCGCCAGCACATTTTCGGGGAGCTCCTACGAGCAGTACTTC. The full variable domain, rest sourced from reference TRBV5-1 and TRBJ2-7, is KAGVTQTPRYLIKTRGQQVTLSCSPISGHRSVSWYQQTPGQGLQFLFEYFSETQRNKGNFPGRFSGRQFSNSRSEMNVSTLELGDSALYLCASTFSGSSYEQYFGPGTRLTVT.

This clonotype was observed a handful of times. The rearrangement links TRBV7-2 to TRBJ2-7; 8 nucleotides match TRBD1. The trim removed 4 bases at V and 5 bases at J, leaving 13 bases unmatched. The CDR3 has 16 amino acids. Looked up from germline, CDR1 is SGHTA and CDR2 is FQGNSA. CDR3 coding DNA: TGTGCCAGCAGCTCTCCCCCCGGACAGGGAACCCACGAGCAGTACTTC. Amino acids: CASSSPPGQGTHEQYF.

CDR3 DNA: TGCGCCAGCAGCCTCCGCTGGACGGCCCCCGGGGGCGAGCAGTACTTC. It encodes CASSLRWTAPGGEQYF. The chain links TRBV4-1 to TRBJ2-7; TRBD2 is a possible D gene (6 bases). This CDR3 region has 16 residues. Germline V CDR1 and CDR2: MGHRA, YSYEKL. Trimming left V 4 bases short and J 6 bases short, with 22 bases between.

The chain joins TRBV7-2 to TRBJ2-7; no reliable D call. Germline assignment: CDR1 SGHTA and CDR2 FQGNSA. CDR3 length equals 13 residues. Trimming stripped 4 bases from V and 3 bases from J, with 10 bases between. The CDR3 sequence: CASSSHPFYEQYF. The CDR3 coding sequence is TGTGCCAGCAGCTCTCACCCGTTCTACGAGCAGTACTTC.

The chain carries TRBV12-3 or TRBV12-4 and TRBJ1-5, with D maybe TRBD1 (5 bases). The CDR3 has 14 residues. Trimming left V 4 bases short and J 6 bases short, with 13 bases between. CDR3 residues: CASSWGGGGQPQHF. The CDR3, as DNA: TGTGCCAGCAGTTGGGGGGGAGGAGGTCAGCCCCAGCATTTT.

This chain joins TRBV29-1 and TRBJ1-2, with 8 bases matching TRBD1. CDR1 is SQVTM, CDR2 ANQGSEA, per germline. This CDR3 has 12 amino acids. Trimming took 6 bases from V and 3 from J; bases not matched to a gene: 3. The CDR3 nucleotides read TGCAGCGTGGCAGGGGGCGACTATGGCTACACCTTC. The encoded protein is CSVAGGDYGYTF.

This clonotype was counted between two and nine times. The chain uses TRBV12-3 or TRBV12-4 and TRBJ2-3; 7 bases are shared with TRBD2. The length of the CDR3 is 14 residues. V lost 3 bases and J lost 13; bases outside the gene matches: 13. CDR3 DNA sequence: TGTGCCAGCAGTTTCGGGGGGAGAGGAGATGTGGAGTATTTT. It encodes CASSFGGRGDVEYF.

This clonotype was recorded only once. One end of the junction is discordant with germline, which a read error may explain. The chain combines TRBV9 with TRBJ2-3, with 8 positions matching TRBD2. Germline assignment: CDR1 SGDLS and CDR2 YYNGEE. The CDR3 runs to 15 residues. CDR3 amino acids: CASSVLAGITDAQYF. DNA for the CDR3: TGTGCCAGCAGCGTTCTAGCGGGCATAACAGATGCGCAGTATTTT.

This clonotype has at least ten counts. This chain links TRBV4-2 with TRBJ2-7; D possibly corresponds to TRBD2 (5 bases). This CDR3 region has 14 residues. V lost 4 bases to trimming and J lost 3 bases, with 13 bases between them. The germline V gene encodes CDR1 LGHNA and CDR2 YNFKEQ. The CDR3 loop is CASSRSDGNYEQYF. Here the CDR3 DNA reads TGTGCCAGCAGCCGCTCGGACGGGAACTACGAGCAGTACTTC.

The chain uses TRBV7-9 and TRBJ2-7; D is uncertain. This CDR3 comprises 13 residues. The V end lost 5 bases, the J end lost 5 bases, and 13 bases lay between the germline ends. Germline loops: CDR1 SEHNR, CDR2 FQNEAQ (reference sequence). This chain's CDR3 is CASSVIGSDEQYF. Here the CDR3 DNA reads TGTGCCAGCAGCGTAATTGGTTCGGACGAGCAGTACTTC.

The CDR3 protein is CASTPRVAEVPYNEQFF. The CDR3 nucleotides are TGTGCCAGTACCCCTAGGGTAGCGGAGGTACCCTACAATGAGCAGTTCTTC. The V and J genes are TRBV19 and TRBJ2-1; maybe TRBD2 (6 bases). The CDR3 extends over 17 amino acids. The V and J ends lost 7 bases and 2 bases respectively, with 21 bases between them. Germline CDR1 is LNHDA and CDR2 is SQIVND (reference sequence).

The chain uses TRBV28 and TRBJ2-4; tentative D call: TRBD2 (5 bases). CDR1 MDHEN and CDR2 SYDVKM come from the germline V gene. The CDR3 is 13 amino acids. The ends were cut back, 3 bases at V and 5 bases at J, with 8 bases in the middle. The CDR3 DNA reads TGTGCCAGCAGTTTTATCGGGGAAAACATTCAGTACTTC. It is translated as CASSFIGENIQYF. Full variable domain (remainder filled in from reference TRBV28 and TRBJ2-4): DVKVTQSSRYLVKRTGEKVFLECVQDMDHENMFWYRQDPGLGLRLIYFSYDVKMKEKGDIPEGYSVSREKKERFSLILESASTNQTSMYLCASSFIGENIQYFGAGTRLSVL.

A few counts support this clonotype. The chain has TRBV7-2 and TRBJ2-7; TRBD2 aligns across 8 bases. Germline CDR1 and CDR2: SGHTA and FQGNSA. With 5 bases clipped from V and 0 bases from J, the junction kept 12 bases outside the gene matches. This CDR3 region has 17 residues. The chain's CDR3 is CASSRRSSSGYSYEQYF. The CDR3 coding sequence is TGTGCCAGCAGCCGTCGATCGTCTAGCGGGTACTCCTACGAGCAGTACTTC.

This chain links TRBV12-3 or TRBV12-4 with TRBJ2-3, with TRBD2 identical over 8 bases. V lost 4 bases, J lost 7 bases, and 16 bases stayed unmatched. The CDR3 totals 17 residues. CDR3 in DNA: TGTGCCAGCAGTTGGGCCCGGAGAGCGGGGGTCATCAATACGCAGTATTTT. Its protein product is CASSWARRAGVINTQYF.

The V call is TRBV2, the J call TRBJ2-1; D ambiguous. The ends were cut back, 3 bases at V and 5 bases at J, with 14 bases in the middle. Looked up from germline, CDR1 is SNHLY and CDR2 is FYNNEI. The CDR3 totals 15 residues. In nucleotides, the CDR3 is TGTGCCAGCAGTGATAGTAGCTGGAGAAACAATGAGCAGTTCTTC. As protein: CASSDSSWRNNEQFF.

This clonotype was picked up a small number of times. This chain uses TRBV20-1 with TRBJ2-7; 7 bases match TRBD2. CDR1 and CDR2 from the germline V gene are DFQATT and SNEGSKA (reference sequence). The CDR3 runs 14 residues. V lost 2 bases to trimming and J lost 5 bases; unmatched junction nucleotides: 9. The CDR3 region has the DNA TGCAGTGCTAGAACCCAGGGAGGGACTCACGAGCAGTACTTC. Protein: CSARTQGGTHEQYF.

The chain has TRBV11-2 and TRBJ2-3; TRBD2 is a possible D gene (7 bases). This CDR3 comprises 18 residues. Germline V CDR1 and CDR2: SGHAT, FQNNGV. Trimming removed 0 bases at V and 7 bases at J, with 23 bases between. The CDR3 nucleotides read TGTGCCAGCAGCTTAGAAGGGGGGGCCAGTATATTGGTTAATACGCAGTATTTT. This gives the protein CASSLEGGASILVNTQYF.

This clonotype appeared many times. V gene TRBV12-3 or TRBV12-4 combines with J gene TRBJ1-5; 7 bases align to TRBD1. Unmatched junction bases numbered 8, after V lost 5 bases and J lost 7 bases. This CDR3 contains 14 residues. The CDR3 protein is CASSPDRERQPQHF. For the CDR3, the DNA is TGTGCCAGCAGTCCAGACAGGGAGAGACAGCCCCAGCATTTT.

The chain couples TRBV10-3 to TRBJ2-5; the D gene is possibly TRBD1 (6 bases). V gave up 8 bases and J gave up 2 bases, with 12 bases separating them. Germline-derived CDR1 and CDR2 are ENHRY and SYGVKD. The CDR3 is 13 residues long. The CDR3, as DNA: TGTGCCATCGGGCGGACAGAGCAAGAGACCCAGTACTTC. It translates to CAIGRTEQETQYF.

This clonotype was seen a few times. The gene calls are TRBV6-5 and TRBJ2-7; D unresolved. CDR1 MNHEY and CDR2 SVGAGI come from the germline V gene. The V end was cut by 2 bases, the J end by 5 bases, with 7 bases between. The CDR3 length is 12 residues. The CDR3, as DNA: TGTGCCAGCAGTTACGGCCGAGACGAGCAGTACTTC. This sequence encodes CASSYGRDEQYF.

This CDR3 is CASGARTGNTEAFF. The CDR3 DNA is TGTGCCAGCGGAGCCAGAACAGGGAACACTGAAGCTTTCTTT. The chain employs TRBV27 and TRBJ1-1; tentatively, D is TRBD1 (5 bases). This CDR3 spans 14 amino acids. V was pared by 8 bases and J by 1 base, with 14 bases between. CDR1 is MNHEY and CDR2 is SMNVEV in the germline V gene (reference sequence).

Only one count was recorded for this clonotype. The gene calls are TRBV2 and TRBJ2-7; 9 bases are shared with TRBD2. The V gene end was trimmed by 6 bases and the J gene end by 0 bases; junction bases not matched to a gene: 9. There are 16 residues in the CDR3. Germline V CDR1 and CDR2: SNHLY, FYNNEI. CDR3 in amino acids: CASRVPSGGSSYEQYF. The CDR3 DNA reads TGTGCCAGCAGAGTTCCCAGCGGGGGGAGCTCCTACGAGCAGTACTTC. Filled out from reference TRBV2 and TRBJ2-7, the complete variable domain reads EPEVTQTPSHQVTQMGQEVILRCVPISNHLYFYWYRQILGQKVEFLVSFYNNEISEKSEIFDDQFSVERPDGSNFTLKIRSTKLEDSAMYFCASRVPSGGSSYEQYFGPGTRLTVT.